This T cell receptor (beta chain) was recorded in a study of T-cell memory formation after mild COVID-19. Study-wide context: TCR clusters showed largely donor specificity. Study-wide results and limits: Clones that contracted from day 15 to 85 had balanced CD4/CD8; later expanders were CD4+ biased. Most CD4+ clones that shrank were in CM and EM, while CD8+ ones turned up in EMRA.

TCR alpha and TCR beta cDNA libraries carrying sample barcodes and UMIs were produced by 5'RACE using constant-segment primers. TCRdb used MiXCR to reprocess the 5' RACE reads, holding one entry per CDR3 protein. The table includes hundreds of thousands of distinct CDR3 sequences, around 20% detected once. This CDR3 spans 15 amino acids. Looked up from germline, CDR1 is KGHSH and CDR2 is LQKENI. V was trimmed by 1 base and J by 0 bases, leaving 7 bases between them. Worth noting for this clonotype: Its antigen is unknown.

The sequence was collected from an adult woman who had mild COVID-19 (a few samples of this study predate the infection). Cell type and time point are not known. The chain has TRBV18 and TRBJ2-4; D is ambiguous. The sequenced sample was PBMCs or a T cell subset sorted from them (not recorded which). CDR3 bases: TGTGCCAGCTCACCACTTGAGGCAGCCAAAAACATTCAGTACTTC. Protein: CASSPLEAAKNIQYF. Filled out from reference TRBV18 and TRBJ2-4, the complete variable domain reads NAGVMQNPRHLVRRRGQEARLRCSPMKGHSHVYWYRQLPEEGLKFMVYLQKENIIDESGMPKERFSAEFPKEGPSILRIQQVVRGDSAAYFCASSPLEAAKNIQYFGAGTRLSVL.